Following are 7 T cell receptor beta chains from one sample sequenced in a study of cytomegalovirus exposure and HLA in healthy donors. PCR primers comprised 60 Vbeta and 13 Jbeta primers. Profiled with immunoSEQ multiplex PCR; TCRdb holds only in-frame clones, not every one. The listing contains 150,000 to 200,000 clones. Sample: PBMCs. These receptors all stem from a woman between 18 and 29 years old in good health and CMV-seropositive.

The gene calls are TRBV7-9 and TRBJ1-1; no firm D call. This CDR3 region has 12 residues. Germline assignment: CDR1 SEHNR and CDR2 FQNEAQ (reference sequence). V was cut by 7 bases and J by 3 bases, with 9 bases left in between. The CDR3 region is CASIQLDTEAFF. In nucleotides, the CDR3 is TGTGCCAGCATCCAACTTGACACTGAAGCTTTCTTT. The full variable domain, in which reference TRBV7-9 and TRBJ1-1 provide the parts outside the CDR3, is DTGVSQNPRHKITKRGQNVTFRCDPISEHNRLYWYRQTLGQGPEFLTYFQNEAQLEKSRLLSDRFSAERPKGSFSTLEIQRTEQGDSAMYLCASIQLDTEAFFGQGTRLTVV.

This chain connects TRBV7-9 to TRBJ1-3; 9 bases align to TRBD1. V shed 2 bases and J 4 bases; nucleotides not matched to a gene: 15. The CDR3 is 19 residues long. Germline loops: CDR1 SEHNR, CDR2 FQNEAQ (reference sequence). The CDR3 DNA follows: TGTGCCAGCAGCTTACCGGGACAGGGAGCATACACGGAGGGAAACACCATATATTTT. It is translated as CASSLPGQGAYTEGNTIYF.

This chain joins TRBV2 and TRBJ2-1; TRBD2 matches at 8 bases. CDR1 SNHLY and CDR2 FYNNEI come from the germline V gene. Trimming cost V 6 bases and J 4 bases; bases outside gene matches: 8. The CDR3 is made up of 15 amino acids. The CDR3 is CASSPLAEFYNEQFF. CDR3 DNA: TGTGCCAGCAGCCCACTAGCGGAGTTTTACAATGAGCAGTTCTTC.

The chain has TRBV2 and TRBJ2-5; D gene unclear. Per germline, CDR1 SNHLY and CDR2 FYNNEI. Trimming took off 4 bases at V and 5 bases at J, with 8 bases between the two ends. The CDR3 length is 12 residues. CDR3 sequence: CASSVARETQYF. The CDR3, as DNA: TGTGCCAGCAGTGTTGCGAGGGAGACCCAGTACTTC.

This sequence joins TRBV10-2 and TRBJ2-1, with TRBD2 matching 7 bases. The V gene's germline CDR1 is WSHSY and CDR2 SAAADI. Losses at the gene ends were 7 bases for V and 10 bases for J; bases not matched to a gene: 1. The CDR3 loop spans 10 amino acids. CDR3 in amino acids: CASMGGEQFF. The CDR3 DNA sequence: TGCGCCAGCATGGGGGGGGAGCAGTTCTTC.

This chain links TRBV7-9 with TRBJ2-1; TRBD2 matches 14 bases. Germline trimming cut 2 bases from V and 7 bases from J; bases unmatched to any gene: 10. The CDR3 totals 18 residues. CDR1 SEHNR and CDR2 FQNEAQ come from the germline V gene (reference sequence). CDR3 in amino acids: CASSLPIRLAGGRNEQFF. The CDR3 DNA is TGTGCCAGCAGCTTACCCATCAGACTAGCGGGGGGGAGGAATGAGCAGTTCTTC. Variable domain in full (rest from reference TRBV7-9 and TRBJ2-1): DTGVSQNPRHKITKRGQNVTFRCDPISEHNRLYWYRQTLGQGPEFLTYFQNEAQLEKSRLLSDRFSAERPKGSFSTLEIQRTEQGDSAMYLCASSLPIRLAGGRNEQFFGPGTRLTVL.

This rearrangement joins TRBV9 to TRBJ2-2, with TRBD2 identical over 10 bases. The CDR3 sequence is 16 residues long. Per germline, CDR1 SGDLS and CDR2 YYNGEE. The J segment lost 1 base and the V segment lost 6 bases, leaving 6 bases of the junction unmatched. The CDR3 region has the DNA TGTGCCAGCAACTATGGGACTAGCGTGAACACCGGGGAGCTGTTTTTT. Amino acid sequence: CASNYGTSVNTGELFF.